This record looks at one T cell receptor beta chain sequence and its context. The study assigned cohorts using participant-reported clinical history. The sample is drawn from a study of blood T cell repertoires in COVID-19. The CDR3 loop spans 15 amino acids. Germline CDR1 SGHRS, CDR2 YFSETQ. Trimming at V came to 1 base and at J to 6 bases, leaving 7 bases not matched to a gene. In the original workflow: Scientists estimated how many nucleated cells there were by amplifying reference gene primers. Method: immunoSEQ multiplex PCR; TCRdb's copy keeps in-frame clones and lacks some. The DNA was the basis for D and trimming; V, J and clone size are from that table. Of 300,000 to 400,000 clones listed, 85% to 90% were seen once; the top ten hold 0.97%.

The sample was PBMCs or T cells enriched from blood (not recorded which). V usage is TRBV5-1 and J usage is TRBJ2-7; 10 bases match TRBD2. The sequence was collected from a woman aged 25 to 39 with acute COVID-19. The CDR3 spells CASSLTGLATGEQYF. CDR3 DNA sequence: TGCGCCAGCAGCTTGACGGGACTAGCGACGGGCGAGCAGTACTTC.